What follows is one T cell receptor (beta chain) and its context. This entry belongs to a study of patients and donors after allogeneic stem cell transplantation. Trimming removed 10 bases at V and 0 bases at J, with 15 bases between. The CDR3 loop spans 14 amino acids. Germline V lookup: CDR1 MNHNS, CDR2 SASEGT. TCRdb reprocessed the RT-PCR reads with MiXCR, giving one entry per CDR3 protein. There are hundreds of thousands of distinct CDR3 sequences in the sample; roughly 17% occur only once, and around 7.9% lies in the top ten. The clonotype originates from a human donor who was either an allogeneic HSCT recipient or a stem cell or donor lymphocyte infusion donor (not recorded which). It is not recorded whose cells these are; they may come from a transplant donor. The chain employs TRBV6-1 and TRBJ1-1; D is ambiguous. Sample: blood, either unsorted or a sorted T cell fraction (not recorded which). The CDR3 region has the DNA TGTGCCACCTTACGGCCTACCTTGAACACTGAAGCTTTCTTT. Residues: CATLRPTLNTEAFF.